This T cell receptor beta chain came from a study of control samples from healthy donors and cancer patients. This clone was observed a single time. Some clones are missing from TCRdb's copy, which holds only in-frame ones; the method was immunoSEQ multiplex PCR. The repertoire holds around 130,000 clones, with just under 95% as singletons. The CDR3 length is 14 residues. Trimming left V 2 bases short and J 3 bases short, with 10 bases between. Germline V gene data show CDR1 as KGHSH and CDR2 as LQKENI. The specimen was blood. This receptor was taken from a man in his thirties or forties in good health. The V gene is TRBV18, the J gene TRBJ1-1; D unresolved. Written as DNA, the CDR3 is TGTGCCAGCTCACCAGGGGAAGGATACACTGAAGCTTTCTTT. This gives the protein CASSPGEGYTEAFF.